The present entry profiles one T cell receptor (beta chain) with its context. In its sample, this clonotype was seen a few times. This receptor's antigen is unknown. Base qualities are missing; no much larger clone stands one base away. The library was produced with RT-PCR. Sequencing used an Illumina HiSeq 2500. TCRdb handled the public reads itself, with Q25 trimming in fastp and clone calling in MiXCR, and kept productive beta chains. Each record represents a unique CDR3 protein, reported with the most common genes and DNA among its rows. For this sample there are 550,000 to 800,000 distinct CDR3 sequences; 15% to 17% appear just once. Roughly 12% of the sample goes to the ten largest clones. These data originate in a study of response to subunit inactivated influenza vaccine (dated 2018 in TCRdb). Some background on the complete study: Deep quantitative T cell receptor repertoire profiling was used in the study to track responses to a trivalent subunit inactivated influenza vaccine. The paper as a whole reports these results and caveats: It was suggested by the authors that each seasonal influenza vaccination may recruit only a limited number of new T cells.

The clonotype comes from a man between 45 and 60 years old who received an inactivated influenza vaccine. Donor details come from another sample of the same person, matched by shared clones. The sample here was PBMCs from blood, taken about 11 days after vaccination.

The CDR3 reads as follows: CATSRGLAGEQFF. The DNA is as follows: TGTGCCACCAGCAGAGGACTAGCGGGAGAGCAGTTCTTC. Recombination linked TRBV15 to TRBJ2-1, and TRBD2 aligns with 11 junction nucleotides. The germline V gene (reference sequence) yields LNHNV for CDR1 and YYDKDF for CDR2. Including cysteine and phenylalanine, the CDR3 has 13 amino acids. This entry keeps only the CDR3 DNA: 39 bases, framed from base 1. Trimming accounts for 1 base at V and 10 bases at J, while the number of junction bases matched to no gene is 0.